Below, 29 T cell receptor beta chains from the same sample are listed, as sequenced in a study of chemoradiotherapy in HPV16-positive cancers. This table comes from immunoSEQ multiplex PCR, and its TCRdb copy is limited to in-frame clones, with some not included. This table has 25,000 to 40,000 clones, around 83% appearing once. The sample in question was blood, obtained from a patient who underwent chemoradiotherapy. All receptors derive from a human donor with HPV-associated anogenital cancer.

The rearrangement joins TRBV5-1 to TRBJ2-3; 9 bases are shared with TRBD1. Germline assignment: CDR1 SGHRS and CDR2 YFSETQ. This CDR3 is built from 15 residues. Unmatched junction bases numbered 3, after V lost 0 bases and J lost 4 bases. CDR3 sequence reads: CASSLDRGRSDTQYF. The CDR3 DNA follows: TGCGCCAGCAGCTTGGACAGGGGGCGTTCAGATACGCAGTATTTT.

This chain joins TRBV5-1 and TRBJ2-1; 11 nucleotides line up with TRBD1. The junction had 9 bases not matched to a gene; V was cut back by 3 bases and J by 7 bases. The germline CDR1 and CDR2 sequences are SGHRS and YFSETQ. The CDR3 consists of 16 residues. CDR3 loop: CASSSTGTGGLNEQFF. In nucleotides, the CDR3 is TGCGCCAGCAGCTCAACCGGGACAGGGGGACTTAATGAGCAGTTCTTC.

V gene TRBV7-2 combines with J gene TRBJ1-2; D gene uncertain. Trimming cost V 0 bases and J 6 bases, with 11 bases left between them. This CDR3 has 14 amino acids. Germline lookup yields CDR1 SGHTA and CDR2 FQGNSA. The CDR3 here is CASSLAGPINGYTF. In DNA form, the CDR3 reads TGTGCCAGCAGCTTAGCGGGTCCTATCAATGGCTACACCTTC.

The V and J genes are TRBV7-8 and TRBJ2-2, with 8 nucleotides matching TRBD2. Germline loops: CDR1 SGHVS, CDR2 FQNEAQ. After removal of 4 bases from V and 0 bases from J, the junction contained 7 bases not matched to a gene. This CDR3 region has 17 residues. CDR3 sequence: CASSSGGGGTNTGELFF. In DNA form, the CDR3 reads TGTGCCAGCAGCTCGGGCGGCGGGGGGACGAACACCGGGGAGCTGTTTTTT. The whole variable domain, filled in from reference TRBV7-8 and TRBJ2-2, reads GAGVSQSPRYKVAKRGQDVALRCDPISGHVSLFWYQQALGQGPEFLTYFQNEAQLDKSGLPSDRFFAERPEGSVSTLKIQRTQQEDSAVYLCASSSGGGGTNTGELFFGEGSRLTVL.

The chain has TRBV19 and TRBJ2-2; possibly TRBD1 for D (6 bases). V shed 1 base and J shed 9 bases, with 18 bases lying between them. The CDR3 has 16 residues. CDR1 is LNHDA, CDR2 SQIVND, per germline (reference sequence). CDR3 residues: CASSIVGGQLIRELFF. Here the CDR3 DNA reads TGTGCCAGTAGTATAGTAGGGGGTCAACTCATCCGGGAGCTGTTTTTT. Combining the CDR3 with reference TRBV19 and TRBJ2-2 gives the whole variable domain DGGITQSPKYLFRKEGQNVTLSCEQNLNHDAMYWYRQDPGQGLRLIYYSQIVNDFQKGDIAEGYSVSREKKESFPLTVTSAQKNPTAFYLCASSIVGGQLIRELFFGEGSRLTVL.

The CDR3 region has the DNA TGTGCCAGCTCACCGGGGGCTTCCACAGGTCCGGGAGGCAATCAGCCCCAGCATTTT. Translating gives CASSPGASTGPGGNQPQHF. The rearrangement joins TRBV18 to TRBJ1-5; maybe TRBD1 (6 bases). CDR3 size: 19 residues. Trimming took off 3 bases at V and 2 bases at J, with 23 bases between the two ends. Germline V gene data show CDR1 as KGHSH and CDR2 as LQKENI.

A few counts support this clone. The V and J genes are TRBV4-2 and TRBJ2-7; no clear D gene. Trimming left V 0 bases short and J 4 bases short, with 7 bases between. CDR3 length: 13 amino acids. Germline V gene lookup returns CDR1 LGHNA and CDR2 YNFKEQ. CDR3 amino acids: CASSQDYGYEQYF. The CDR3 coding sequence is TGTGCCAGCAGCCAAGATTACGGTTACGAGCAGTACTTC.

The chain uses TRBV4-2 and TRBJ1-3; D gene uncertain. V was trimmed by 2 bases and J by 0 bases, leaving 14 bases between them. This CDR3 region has 17 residues. The germline V gene encodes CDR1 LGHNA and CDR2 YNFKEQ. CDR3 sequence (DNA): TGTGCCAGCAGCCAATCTGGAGGACTGGGCTCTGGAAACACCATATATTTT. Its protein product is CASSQSGGLGSGNTIYF.

The V call is TRBV28, the J call TRBJ1-5, with 10 bases lining up with TRBD1. The CDR3 covers 15 residues. In germline, CDR1 is MDHEN, CDR2 SYDVKM. V was clipped by 8 bases and J by 7 bases; unmatched bases: 11. The CDR3 DNA follows: TGTGCCAGCGGGAACCGACAGGGGGCAGGGCAGCCCCAGCATTTT. Translating it yields CASGNRQGAGQPQHF.

The V call is TRBV13, the J call TRBJ2-1, with TRBD2 matching over 9 bases. The CDR3 has 15 residues. Germline CDR1 and CDR2: PRHDT and FYEKMQ (reference sequence). With V trimmed by 5 bases and J by 3 bases, 5 bases remained unmatched. The CDR3 bases are TGTGCCAGCAGCACCAGCGGGGGGCTCTACAATGAGCAGTTCTTC. Translated: CASSTSGGLYNEQFF.

The V call is TRBV19, the J call TRBJ1-3; D is unclear. This CDR3 has 14 amino acids. Germline V gene sequence: CDR1 LNHDA, CDR2 SQIVND (reference sequence). V was pared by 3 bases and J by 4 bases, with 10 bases between. CDR3 DNA: TGTGCCAGTAGTATTCTGGGGTCAGGAAACACCATATATTTT. Protein: CASSILGSGNTIYF.

The chain links TRBV19 to TRBJ1-1; perhaps TRBD1 as D (5 bases). V lost 7 bases and J 3 bases, leaving 18 bases between the germline ends. Looked up from germline, CDR1 is LNHDA and CDR2 is SQIVND (reference sequence). The CDR3 is 15 amino acids. CDR3 coding DNA: TGTGCCAGTAAGTTCAGTAGCGGGGGTCACACTGAAGCTTTCTTT. Translation: CASKFSSGGHTEAFF. Filled out from reference TRBV19 and TRBJ1-1, the complete variable domain reads DGGITQSPKYLFRKEGQNVTLSCEQNLNHDAMYWYRQDPGQGLRLIYYSQIVNDFQKGDIAEGYSVSREKKESFPLTVTSAQKNPTAFYLCASKFSSGGHTEAFFGQGTRLTVV.

The chain has TRBV19 and TRBJ2-3; a weak D match, TRBD2 (7 bases). Trimming stripped 10 bases from V and 2 bases from J, with 22 bases between. Germline values: CDR1 LNHDA, CDR2 SQIVND (reference sequence). The CDR3 covers 16 residues. This chain's CDR3 is CATALGTGGSTDTQYF. The CDR3 DNA reads TGTGCCACCGCCCTAGGGACGGGGGGCTCCACAGATACGCAGTATTTT.

This chain joins TRBV13 and TRBJ2-5, with 14 bases fitting TRBD2. Germline V gene sequence: CDR1 PRHDT, CDR2 FYEKMQ (reference sequence). The V gene end was trimmed by 4 bases and the J gene end by 2 bases; junction bases not matched to a gene: 6. This CDR3 has 17 residues. CDR3 loop: CASSSRTSGGYQETQYF. Here the CDR3 DNA reads TGTGCCAGCAGCTCGCGGACTAGCGGGGGGTATCAAGAGACCCAGTACTTC.

This chain uses TRBV11-3 with TRBJ2-3; D remains unclear. Germline V gene lookup returns CDR1 SGHNT and CDR2 YENEEA. This CDR3 has 14 amino acids. V was pared by 3 bases and J by 6 bases, with 13 bases between. The CDR3 DNA follows: TGTGCCAGCAGCTTGGCTAACGAGTGGGATACGCAGTATTTT. This gives the protein CASSLANEWDTQYF.

The V gene is TRBV10-3, the J gene TRBJ1-5; TRBD1 aligns across 7 bases. Trimming at V came to 3 bases and at J to 0 bases, leaving 2 bases not matched to a gene. CDR3 length equals 15 residues. Germline V CDR1 and CDR2: ENHRY, SYGVKD. CDR3 loop: CAISERDSSNQPQHF. The CDR3 nucleotides read TGTGCCATCAGTGAACGGGACAGTAGCAATCAGCCCCAGCATTTT.

This chain uses TRBV7-2 with TRBJ2-3; no definite D call. CDR1 SGHTA and CDR2 FQGNSA come from the germline V gene. The CDR3 runs 11 residues. V lost 4 bases, J lost 6 bases, and 5 bases lay in between. The CDR3 reads CASSSLDTQYF. For the CDR3, the DNA is TGTGCCAGCAGCTCCTTGGATACGCAGTATTTT.

The chain is built from TRBV19 and TRBJ1-2, with D unresolved. Germline CDR1 reads LNHDA; CDR2 reads SQIVND (reference sequence). The V gene lost 4 bases and the J gene lost 8 bases, with 11 bases spanning the gap. This CDR3 comprises 12 residues. The CDR3 is CASSTNQWGYTF. CDR3 coding DNA: TGTGCCAGTAGTACGAACCAGTGGGGCTACACCTTC.

The chain links TRBV9 to TRBJ2-3; either TRBD1 or TRBD2 may supply D (5 bases each). The CDR3 has 14 amino acids. The germline V gene encodes CDR1 SGDLS and CDR2 YYNGEE. V dropped 7 bases and J dropped 1 base, with 13 bases sitting between them. CDR3 sequence: CASARGWGTDTQYF. CDR3 nucleotide sequence: TGTGCCAGCGCGAGGGGTTGGGGCACAGATACGCAGTATTTT. The full variable domain, in which reference TRBV9 and TRBJ2-3 provide the parts outside the CDR3, is DSGVTQTPKHLITATGQRVTLRCSPRSGDLSVYWYQQSLDQGLQFLIQYYNGEERAKGNILERFSAQQFPDLHSELNLSSLELGDSALYFCASARGWGTDTQYFGPGTRLTVL.

The rearrangement uses TRBV11-2 and TRBJ2-7; D is possibly TRBD1 (5 bases). With 2 bases removed from V and 2 bases from J, the gap between germline ends came to 22 bases. The CDR3 consists of 18 residues. Per the germline V gene, CDR1 is SGHAT and CDR2 is FQNNGV. CDR3 nucleotides: TGTGCCAGCAGCTTAAACAGGCACAATACTGGGTGGGCCTACGAGCAGTACTTC. Translating gives CASSLNRHNTGWAYEQYF.

The rearrangement joins TRBV7-9 to TRBJ2-5; TRBD1 agrees at 9 bases. The CDR3 covers 13 residues. Germline CDR1 reads SEHNR; CDR2 reads FQNEAQ (reference sequence). The junction had 4 bases not matched to a gene; V was cut back by 6 bases and J by 5 bases. CDR3 in amino acids: CASRAGTGETQYF. In DNA, the CDR3 is TGTGCCAGCAGGGCCGGGACAGGGGAGACCCAGTACTTC.

CDR3: CASSLAAGGSGNTIYF. CDR3 sequence (DNA): TGTGCCAGCAGCTTAGCGGCAGGGGGCTCTGGAAACACCATATATTTT. This chain joins TRBV7-2 and TRBJ1-3; 7 bases map to TRBD1. V lost 0 bases, J lost 0 bases, and 2 bases stayed unmatched. Germline assignment: CDR1 SGHTA and CDR2 FQGNSA. The CDR3 length is 16 residues.

The V gene is TRBV6-4, the J gene TRBJ1-1; D remains ambiguous. CDR1 and CDR2 from the germline V gene are MRHNA and SNTAGT. This CDR3 is 14 amino acids long. Between the trimmed V and J ends, which lost 0 bases and 1 base, there was a span of 6 bases. CDR3 nucleotide sequence: TGTGCCAGCAGTGACTCACCAGGGAACACTGAAGCTTTCTTT. Amino acids: CASSDSPGNTEAFF.

The chain carries TRBV5-1 and TRBJ1-1; maybe TRBD1 (5 bases). The CDR3 spans 14 residues. From germline, CDR1 is SGHRS and CDR2 YFSETQ. The V and J ends lost 0 bases and 3 bases respectively, with 9 bases between them. CDR3 amino acids: CASSLGSGDTEAFF. The CDR3 nucleotides are TGCGCCAGCAGCTTGGGATCGGGGGACACTGAAGCTTTCTTT.

V usage is TRBV19 and J usage is TRBJ1-5; no firm D call. The CDR3 sequence is 16 residues long. In germline, CDR1 is LNHDA, CDR2 SQIVND (reference sequence). V shed 5 bases and J shed 2 bases, with 16 bases lying between them. The CDR3 nucleotides are TGTGCCAGTAGTCCGGGAGTTTATGGTGGCAATCAGCCCCAGCATTTT. Its protein is CASSPGVYGGNQPQHF.

The chain has TRBV6-5 and TRBJ2-1; 11 bases map to TRBD1. The V gene's germline CDR1 is MNHEY and CDR2 SVGAGI. Unmatched junction bases numbered 9, after V lost 2 bases and J lost 9 bases. The CDR3 covers 16 residues. CDR3 DNA: TGTGCCAGCAGTTACAGCGGGACAGGGGGATGGGGTGAGCAGTTCTTC. Translating it yields CASSYSGTGGWGEQFF.

V gene TRBV4-3 combines with J gene TRBJ1-5; D unresolved. The CDR3 runs to 17 residues. Trimming took off 2 bases at V and 0 bases at J, with 14 bases between the two ends. In germline, CDR1 is LGHNA, CDR2 YSLEER. The CDR3 DNA follows: TGCGCCAGCAGCCAATTTGGGCCCGGGTTTAGCAATCAGCCCCAGCATTTT. Amino acids: CASSQFGPGFSNQPQHF.

On this clone itself: Other nucleotide sequences in the sample specify the same CDR3. This chain links TRBV28 with TRBJ1-4; 10 bases agree with TRBD1. V dropped 6 bases and J dropped 6; count of bases not matched to a gene: 4. This CDR3 region has 14 residues. Germline values: CDR1 MDHEN, CDR2 SYDVKM. CDR3 coding DNA: TGTGCCAGCAGCTCCGGGACAGGGGATGAAAAACTGTTTTTT. Amino acid sequence: CASSSGTGDEKLFF.

This chain joins TRBV6-1 and TRBJ2-3; perhaps TRBD1 as D (6 bases). The V end lost 0 bases, the J end lost 1 base, and 8 bases lay between the germline ends. The CDR3 covers 15 residues. Germline V gene data show CDR1 as MNHNS and CDR2 as SASEGT. The CDR3 nucleotides are TGTGCCAGCAGTGAAGCGGGACACCGCACAGATACGCAGTATTTT. Its translation: CASSEAGHRTDTQYF.